The 27 T cell receptor beta chains below all came from one sample that was sequenced in a study of CD8+CD57+ T cells in acquired aplastic anemia. Genomic DNA acted as the template from which TCR beta VDJ combination and CDR3 sequence profiling were carried out. In TCRdb, the reads were re-called with MiXCR into one record per CDR3 protein. In the table there are around 180,000 distinct CDR3 sequences, almost 50% of which are singletons. Patients selected for sequencing had displayed CD8+CD57+ cell expansion by flow cytometry. Sample: sorted CD4+, CD8+, or CD8+CD57+ T cells (not recorded which) from PBMCs. These receptors were taken from a human donor with aplastic anemia.

J is TRBJ2-1 and V is TRBV10-3, with D possibly TRBD1 on 6 matching bases. Trimming took off 6 bases at V and 10 bases at J, with 19 bases between the two ends. Germline lookup yields CDR1 ENHRY and CDR2 SYGVKD. The CDR3 contains 14 residues. The CDR3 spells CAISDRSKVYEQFF. In nucleotides, the CDR3 is TGTGCCATCAGCGACAGGTCAAAGGTCTACGAGCAGTTCTTC.

The genes are TRBV10-3 and TRBJ1-2, with TRBD1 matching over 8 bases. The CDR3 is made up of 14 amino acids. CDR1 and CDR2 from the germline V gene are ENHRY and SYGVKD. The junction had 10 bases not matched to a gene; V was cut back by 8 bases and J by 5 bases. As DNA, the CDR3 is TGTGCCATCGACCAAGGGGGGACAGGTTATGGCTACACCTTC. Translating it yields CAIDQGGTGYGYTF.

In this sample, this clonotype turned up many times. The rearrangement links TRBV20-1 to TRBJ1-5; 8 bases fit TRBD1. Looked up from germline, CDR1 is DFQATT and CDR2 is SNEGSKA (reference sequence). V shed 5 bases, J shed 6 bases, and the junction held 9 bases outside the gene matches. CDR3 size: 14 residues. This chain's CDR3 is CSAAGQGASQPQHF. For the CDR3, the DNA is TGCAGTGCTGCTGGGCAGGGGGCGAGTCAGCCCCAGCATTTT.

The V and J genes are TRBV18 and TRBJ1-2; tentatively, D is TRBD1 (5 bases). Trimming shortened V by 4 bases and J by 0 bases, and 15 bases separated the two germline ends. CDR3 length equals 16 residues. The germline gives CDR1 KGHSH, CDR2 LQKENI. CDR3 coding DNA: TGTGCCAGCTCACAGGGGCCCGACGCGACTAACTATGGCTACACCTTC. It codes for CASSQGPDATNYGYTF.

The chain recombines TRBV11-2 with TRBJ2-1, with 8 bases identical to TRBD2. Germline CDR1 SGHAT, CDR2 FQNNGV. Losses at the gene ends were 3 bases for V and 5 bases for J; bases not matched to a gene: 9. The length of the CDR3 is 16 residues. CDR3 coding DNA: TGTGCCAGCAGCTTGGTAACTAGCGGAAAAAACAATGAGCAGTTCTTC. Its translation: CASSLVTSGKNNEQFF. The full variable domain, completed using reference TRBV11-2 and TRBJ2-1, is EAGVAQSPRYKIIEKRQSVAFWCNPISGHATLYWYQQILGQGPKLLIQFQNNGVVDDSQLPKDRFSAERLKGVDSTLKIQPAKLEDSAVYLCASSLVTSGKNNEQFFGPGTRLTVL.

This clonotype was observed at least ten times. The chain has TRBV14 and TRBJ2-7; tentatively, D is TRBD1 or TRBD2 (5 bases each). The germline CDR1 and CDR2 sequences are SGHDN and FVKESK. The CDR3 is 11 residues long. Trimming stripped 5 bases from V and 3 bases from J, with 5 bases between. As DNA, the CDR3 is TGTGCCAGCAGCGGGGGCTACGAGCAGTACTTC. It encodes CASSGGYEQYF.

V and J are TRBV20-1 and TRBJ2-1; TRBD2 matches at 9 bases. Germline CDR1 is DFQATT and CDR2 is SNEGSKA (reference sequence). CDR3 length: 17 residues. V shed 0 bases, J shed 0 bases, and the junction held 6 bases outside the gene matches. CDR3 in amino acids: CSAREISGGYSYNEQFF. For the CDR3, the DNA is TGCAGTGCTAGAGAGATCAGCGGGGGGTACTCCTACAATGAGCAGTTCTTC.

This chain connects TRBV10-3 to TRBJ2-7; D remains unclear. Trimming pared 5 bases from V and 2 bases from J, leaving 7 bases between. The germline gives CDR1 ENHRY, CDR2 SYGVKD. The CDR3 contains 12 residues. The DNA for the CDR3 is TGTGCCATCAGTAAGGAGACCTACGAGCAGTACTTC. Its translation is CAISKETYEQYF.

This clonotype has more than one count but fewer than ten. V is TRBV9 and J is TRBJ2-7; 8 bases map to TRBD1. The junction had 5 bases not matched to a gene; V was cut back by 2 bases and J by 1 base. CDR1 SGDLS and CDR2 YYNGEE come from the germline V gene. The CDR3 contains 15 residues. CDR3 bases: TGTGCCAGCAGCGTGGGACAGGAACCTTCCTACGAGCAGTACTTC. This encodes CASSVGQEPSYEQYF.

The J gene is TRBJ1-1, the V gene TRBV19; D gene uncertain. The CDR3 runs to 14 residues. Germline CDR1 reads LNHDA; CDR2 reads SQIVND (reference sequence). Trimming left V 1 base short and J 6 bases short, with 12 bases between. This CDR3 is CASSIGIGRAEAFF. DNA for the CDR3: TGTGCCAGTAGTATAGGTATAGGGAGGGCTGAAGCTTTCTTT.

Notes on this clonotype: One end of the junction does not line up with germline, which may come from a read error. DNA of the CDR3: TGTACCAGCCAGGGACAGGACTTCTACAATGAGCAGCTCTTC. This codes for CTSQGQDFYNEQLF. This chain connects TRBV19 to TRBJ2-1; 8 positions match TRBD1. This CDR3 is 14 amino acids long. The germline V gene has CDR1 LNHDA and CDR2 SQIVND (reference sequence).

This clonotype has at least ten counts. The chain combines TRBV5-6 with TRBJ1-1; 9 bases map to TRBD1. CDR1 SGHDT and CDR2 YYEEEE come from the germline V gene. V trimming: 2 bases; J trimming: 0 bases; junction bases outside the gene matches: 5. The CDR3 length is 16 residues. This CDR3 is CASSFDRGEVNTEAFF. Written as DNA, the CDR3 is TGTGCCAGCAGCTTCGACAGGGGGGAGGTGAACACTGAAGCTTTCTTT.

This chain links TRBV10-3 with TRBJ2-5, with D tentatively TRBD1 (6 bases). CDR3 length equals 12 residues. With 11 bases removed from V and 4 bases from J, the gap between germline ends came to 14 bases. CDR1 is ENHRY, CDR2 SYGVKD, per germline. The CDR3 spells CAASPGAETQYF. The CDR3 DNA sequence: TGTGCCGCATCGCCAGGGGCAGAGACCCAGTACTTC.

V is TRBV9 and J is TRBJ1-1, with D unclear. Germline values: CDR1 SGDLS, CDR2 YYNGEE. CDR3 length: 13 residues. Trimming left V 2 bases short and J 4 bases short, with 9 bases between. CDR3 sequence: CASSVVGSTEAFF. Here the CDR3 DNA reads TGTGCCAGCAGCGTCGTGGGGTCCACTGAAGCTTTCTTT.

This clonotype was counted many times. The V and J genes are TRBV3-1 and TRBJ1-6; 7 bases are shared with TRBD1. The CDR3 consists of 15 residues. The germline CDR1 and CDR2 sequences are LGHDT and YNNKEL (reference sequence). Germline trimming cut 3 bases from V and 5 bases from J; bases unmatched to any gene: 4. DNA of the CDR3: TGTGCCAGCAGCCAGCTGGGACAGAATAATTCACCCCTCCACTTT. Translating it yields CASSQLGQNNSPLHF. Together with reference TRBV3-1 and TRBJ1-6, the CDR3 gives the full variable domain: DTAVSQTPKYLVTQMGNDKSIKCEQNLGHDTMYWYKQDSKKFLKIMFSYNNKELIINETVPNRFSPKSPDKAHLNLHINSLELGDSAVYFCASSQLGQNNSPLHFGNGTRLTVT.

The J gene is TRBJ1-6, the V gene TRBV6-1; 8 bases are shared with TRBD1. CDR1 is MNHNS, CDR2 SASEGT, per germline. CDR3 size: 13 residues. Unmatched junction bases numbered 9, after V lost 9 bases and J lost 11 bases. The CDR3 nucleotides read TGTGCCAGTCGGACAGGGAGCGAAACACCCCTCCACTTT. Its protein is CASRTGSETPLHF.

This clonotype occurred a few times. The V call is TRBV3-1, the J call TRBJ1-1; the match to TRBD1 covers 8 bases. Germline trimming cut 6 bases from V and 6 bases from J; bases unmatched to any gene: 9. Germline CDR1 and CDR2: LGHDT and YNNKEL (reference sequence). The CDR3 sequence is 14 residues long. The CDR3 DNA follows: TGTGCCAGCAGTATCGGACAGGGTAAATCTGAAGCTTTCTTT. The encoded protein is CASSIGQGKSEAFF.

About this clonotype: Since a much larger clone is just one base distant, this may be a read error. The chain combines TRBV5-4 with TRBJ1-2; D is undetermined. Germline CDR1 reads SGHNT; CDR2 reads YYREEE (reference sequence). V was cut by 0 bases and J by 2 bases, with 8 bases left in between. The CDR3 length is 14 residues. The CDR3 protein is CASSLGPGNYGYTF. CDR3 DNA: TGTGCCAGCAGCTTGGGACCAGGAAACTATGGCTACACCTTC.

This clonotype was counted ten times or more. This rearrangement joins TRBV3-1 to TRBJ2-7; 7 bases are a match to TRBD1. V was clipped by 3 bases and J by 6 bases; unmatched bases: 2. The length of the CDR3 is 12 residues. Germline CDR1 LGHDT, CDR2 YNNKEL (reference sequence). The CDR3 coding sequence is TGTGCCAGCAGCCAGAACAGGGGCGAGCAGTACTTC. Translation gives CASSQNRGEQYF.

This clonotype was found many times. The V gene is TRBV13, the J gene TRBJ2-7, with D unclear. The CDR3 covers 11 residues. V was pared by 5 bases and J by 5 bases, with 7 bases between. Germline V gene data show CDR1 as PRHDT and CDR2 as FYEKMQ (reference sequence). CDR3 in DNA: TGTGCCAGCAGCCAAATGAACGAGCAGTACTTC. Protein sequence: CASSQMNEQYF. Full variable domain (remainder filled in from reference TRBV13 and TRBJ2-7): AAGVIQSPRHLIKEKRETATLKCYPIPRHDTVYWYQQGPGQDPQFLISFYEKMQSDKGSIPDRFSAQQFSDYHSELNMSSLELGDSALYFCASSQMNEQYFGPGTRLTVT.

On this clonotype: One end of the junction varies from germline; a read error may be responsible. V is TRBV7-9 and J is TRBJ2-7; 7 bases align to TRBD1. Germline V gene lookup returns CDR1 SEHNR and CDR2 FQNEAQ (reference sequence). This CDR3 is 12 amino acids long. The CDR3 reads CASGLGGHEQYF. CDR3 nucleotide sequence: TGTGCCAGCGGCTTAGGGGGCCACGAGCAGTACTTC.

This clonotype appeared many times. CDR3 region: CASSARGQDNSPLHF. CDR3 bases: TGTGCCAGCAGTGCCCGGGGACAGGATAATTCACCCCTCCACTTT. The chain has TRBV2 and TRBJ1-6, with 8 positions matching TRBD1. The CDR3 extends over 15 amino acids. The germline V gene has CDR1 SNHLY and CDR2 FYNNEI. J gave up 5 bases and V 4 bases, and 4 bases lay outside the gene matches.

In its sample, this clonotype was seen many times. The V and J genes are TRBV20-1 and TRBJ2-2; TRBD1 matches at 7 bases. Germline CDR1 reads DFQATT; CDR2 reads SNEGSKA (reference sequence). V gave up 1 base and J gave up 0 bases; unmatched junction bases: 5. The CDR3 contains 16 residues. The CDR3 loop is CSARALDRANTGELFF. The CDR3 region has the DNA TGCAGTGCTAGAGCTCTTGACAGGGCGAACACCGGGGAGCTGTTTTTT.

This chain links TRBV9 with TRBJ2-3, with 13 bases matching TRBD2. Germline V gene lookup returns CDR1 SGDLS and CDR2 YYNGEE. Unmatched junction bases numbered 7, after V lost 3 bases and J lost 6 bases. The CDR3 is 16 residues long. The CDR3 sequence is CASSAGLAGRGDTQYF. As DNA, the CDR3 is TGTGCCAGCAGCGCGGGACTAGCGGGGAGGGGGGATACGCAGTATTTT.

With regard to this clonotype: A much larger clone differs from this one at a single base, so this may be a read error. This chain links TRBV6-1 with TRBJ1-1; the match to TRBD1 covers 9 bases. Looked up from germline, CDR1 is MNHNS and CDR2 is SASEGT. This CDR3 contains 12 residues. The chain's CDR3 is CASTRTGDEAVF. CDR3 bases: TGTGCCAGCACTCGGACAGGGGATGAAGCTGTCTTT.

This chain links TRBV6-5 with TRBJ1-4, with TRBD1 matching over 11 bases. Losses at the gene ends were 3 bases for V and 7 bases for J; bases not matched to a gene: 7. This CDR3 spans 16 amino acids. Germline V gives CDR1 MNHEY, CDR2 SVGAGI. In nucleotides, the CDR3 is TGTGCCAGCAGTTATTCCCGGACAGGGGGCGGTGAAAAACTGTTTTTT. Encoded protein: CASSYSRTGGGEKLFF.

This clonotype has at least ten counts. V is TRBV29-1 and J is TRBJ1-4; D unresolved. The germline V gene encodes CDR1 SQVTM and CDR2 ANQGSEA. CDR3 length: 15 residues. Trimming removed 4 bases at V and 3 bases at J, with 15 bases between. The CDR3 nucleotides read TGCAGCGTTGGAGATGGTGTGGCGGCTAATGAAAAACTGTTTTTT. This encodes CSVGDGVAANEKLFF.